This TCR beta chain was sequenced in a study of OX40 agonist ivuxolimab in advanced cancers. About the research overall: Two cutaneous melanoma patients and one hepatocellular carcinoma patient, three in all, had partial responses.

Measured with immunoSEQ multiplex PCR; TCRdb has only the in-frame clones, and not every one. The sample lists 50,000 to 70,000 clones; over 65% were seen once. Germline values: CDR1 LGHNA, CDR2 YNFKEQ. The ends were cut back, 0 bases at V and 1 base at J, with 7 bases in the middle. This CDR3 spans 14 amino acids. The material sequenced was CD4+ or CD8+ T cells sorted from blood, taken in a trial of the OX40 agonist ivuxolimab. The chain uses TRBV4-2 and TRBJ2-7, with D tentatively TRBD1 (5 bases). The origin of this receptor is an adult with an advanced solid tumor such as melanoma, head and neck, liver or kidney cancer. CDR3 amino acids: CASSQEQASYEQYF. Written as DNA, the CDR3 is TGTGCCAGCAGCCAAGAACAGGCTTCCTACGAGCAGTACTTC.